This entry features one TCR beta chain sequence. This record belongs to a study of blood T cell repertoires in COVID-19. CDR1 is SGHDT and CDR2 is YYEEEE in the germline V gene. The germline V and J ends were trimmed by 4 bases and 6 bases, with 13 bases remaining between them. This CDR3 region has 14 residues. Assay used: immunoSEQ multiplex PCR; TCRdb lists only in-frame clones, some missing. The sample has fewer than 200,000 clones; over 70% are singletons. The chain recombines TRBV5-6 with TRBJ1-4; weak D call: TRBD1 (6 bases). Material: peripheral blood. The receptor comes from a man between 65 and 85 years old with acute or convalescent COVID-19. CDR3 DNA sequence: TGTGCCAGCAGCCAGACAGGCGTGGATGAAAAACTGTTTTTT. This translates into CASSQTGVDEKLFF.